Sequencing of this TCR beta chain was carried out in a study of cytomegalovirus exposure and HLA in healthy donors. PCR employed 60 Vbeta and 13 Jbeta primers. The protocol was immunoSEQ multiplex PCR, while the TCRdb copy is restricted to in-frame clones and leaves out a portion. The sample holds roughly 150,000 clones, approximately 72% seen once. This clone was picked up a small number of times. Germline CDR1 and CDR2: MNHEY and SVGAGI. The CDR3 sequence is 15 residues long. Trimming cost V 6 bases and J 0 bases, with 11 bases left between them. J is TRBJ2-2 and V is TRBV6-5; D call uncertain. Sequencing was done on a sample of PBMCs. This TCR came from a female donor in good health and CMV-seronegative. CDR3 protein: CASSPDTSNTGELFF. CDR3 nucleotides: TGTGCCAGCAGCCCCGACACCTCGAACACCGGGGAGCTGTTTTTT.